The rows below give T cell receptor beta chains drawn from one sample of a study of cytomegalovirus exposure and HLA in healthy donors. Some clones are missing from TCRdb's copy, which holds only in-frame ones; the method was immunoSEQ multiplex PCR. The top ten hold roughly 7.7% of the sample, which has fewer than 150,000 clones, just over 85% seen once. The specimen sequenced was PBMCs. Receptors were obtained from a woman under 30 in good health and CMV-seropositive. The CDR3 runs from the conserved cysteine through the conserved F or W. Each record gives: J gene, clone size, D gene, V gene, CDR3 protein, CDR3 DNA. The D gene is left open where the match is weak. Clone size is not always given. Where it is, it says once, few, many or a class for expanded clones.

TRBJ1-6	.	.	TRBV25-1	CASSSPGPGRVPLHF	TGTGCCAGCAGTTCGCCCGGGCCTGGGAGAGTTCCCCTCCACTTT
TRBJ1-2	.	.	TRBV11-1	CASSLAFNGMSHGYTF	TGTGCCAGCAGCTTAGCGTTTAACGGGATGTCGCATGGCTACACCTTC
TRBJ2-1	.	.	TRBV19	CASSISPDTSYNEQFF	TGTGCCAGTAGTATAAGCCCGGACACCTCCTACAATGAGCAGTTCTTC
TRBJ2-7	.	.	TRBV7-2	CASSLVGGQSEQYF	TGTGCCAGCAGCTTAGTTGGGGGACAATCCGAGCAGTACTTC
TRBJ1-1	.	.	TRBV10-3	CATESDTEAFF	TGTGCTACCGAATCGGACACTGAAGCTTTCTTT
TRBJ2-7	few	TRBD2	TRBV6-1	CASSEGLPYEQYF	TGTGCCAGCAGTGAGGGACTACCGTACGAGCAGTACTTC
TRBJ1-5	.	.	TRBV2	CASSEGRVAQPQHF	TGTGCCAGCAGTGAAGGCAGGGTGGCTCAGCCCCAGCATTTT
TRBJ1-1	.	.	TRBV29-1	CSVDGEAFF	TGCAGCGTTGACGGTGAAGCTTTCTTT
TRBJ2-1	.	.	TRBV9	CASSVGSSYNEQFF	TGTGCCAGCAGCGTAGGGAGCTCCTACAATGAGCAGTTCTTC
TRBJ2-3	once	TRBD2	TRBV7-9	CASSLGTSGTDTQYF	TGTGCCAGCAGCTTAGGGACTAGCGGGACAGATACGCAGTATTTT
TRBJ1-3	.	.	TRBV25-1	CASQGSGNTIYF	TGTGCCAGCCAGGGCTCTGGAAACACCATATATTTT
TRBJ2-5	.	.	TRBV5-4	CASSLARTSQETQYF	TGTGCCAGCAGCTTGGCCAGGACATCCCAAGAGACCCAGTACTTC
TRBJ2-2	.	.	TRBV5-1	CASSLGQPNTGELFF	TGCGCCAGCAGCTTAGGACAGCCCAACACCGGGGAGCTGTTTTTT
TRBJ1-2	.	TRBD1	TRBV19	CASTGTGGYGYTF	TGTGCCAGTACCGGGACAGGGGGCTATGGCTACACCTTC
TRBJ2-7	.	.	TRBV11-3	CASSLFEAYEQYF	TGTGCCAGCAGCTTATTTGAGGCCTACGAGCAGTACTTC
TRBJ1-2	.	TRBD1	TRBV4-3	CASSQPRTGFYGYTF	TGCGCCAGCAGCCAACCCCGGACAGGGTTTTATGGCTACACCTTC
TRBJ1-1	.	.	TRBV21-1	CASSTRGQGAGTEAFF	TGTGCCAGCAGCACACGGGGGCAGGGGGCGGGCACTGAAGCTTTCTTT
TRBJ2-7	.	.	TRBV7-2	CASSLGTRYEQYF	TGTGCCAGCAGCCTAGGGACTCGATACGAGCAGTACTTC
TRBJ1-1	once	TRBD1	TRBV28	CASSPDRGHTEAFF	TGTGCCAGCAGCCCCGACAGGGGGCACACTGAAGCTTTCTTT
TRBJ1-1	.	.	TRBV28	CASFRTEAFF	TGTGCCAGCTTTCGCACTGAAGCTTTCTTT
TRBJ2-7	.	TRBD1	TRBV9	CASSVGQDRVYEQYF	TGTGCCAGCAGCGTAGGGCAGGACAGGGTTTACGAGCAGTACTTC
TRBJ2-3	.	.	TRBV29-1	CSVSTDTQYF	TGCAGCGTTTCGACAGATACGCAGTATTTT
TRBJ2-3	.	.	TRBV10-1	CASRQGSTDTQYF	TGCGCCAGCAGACAGGGTTCGACAGATACGCAGTATTTT
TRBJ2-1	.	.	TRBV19	CASSITKPHNEQFF	TGTGCCAGTAGTATAACAAAACCCCACAATGAGCAGTTCTTC
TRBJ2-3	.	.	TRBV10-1	CASSESRGADTQYF	TGCGCCAGCAGTGAGTCGCGGGGCGCAGATACGCAGTATTTT
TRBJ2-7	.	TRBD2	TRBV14	CASSHRLAGALSYEQYF	TGTGCCAGCAGCCACCGACTAGCGGGGGCCCTCTCCTACGAGCAGTACTTC
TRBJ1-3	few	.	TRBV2	CASSPDTGGNTIYF	TGTGCCAGCAGTCCAGATACGGGGGGAAACACCATATATTTT
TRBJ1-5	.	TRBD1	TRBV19	CASRTGQEVLGNQPQHF	TGTGCCAGTAGAACGGGACAGGAGGTTTTGGGCAATCAGCCCCAGCATTTT
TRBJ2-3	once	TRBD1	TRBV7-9	CASSRGQADSTDTQYF	TGTGCCAGCAGCCGGGGACAGGCAGATAGCACAGATACGCAGTATTTT
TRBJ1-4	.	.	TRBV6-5	CASRGIWGSGEKLFF	TGTGCCAGCAGGGGCATTTGGGGCTCTGGGGAAAAACTGTTTTTT
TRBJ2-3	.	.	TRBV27	CASSFQRSTDTQYF	TGTGCCAGCAGTTTCCAGCGTAGCACAGATACGCAGTATTTT
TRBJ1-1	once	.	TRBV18	CASSPPQTANTEAFF	TGTGCCAGCTCACCACCACAGACAGCGAACACTGAAGCTTTCTTT
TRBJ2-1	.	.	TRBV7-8	CASSTGTANEQFF	TGTGCCAGCAGCACGGGGACTGCCAATGAGCAGTTCTTC
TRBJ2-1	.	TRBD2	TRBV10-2	CASSESGLAGGPPSYNEQFF	TGCGCCAGCAGTGAGTCAGGACTAGCGGGAGGGCCCCCCTCCTACAATGAGCAGTTCTTC
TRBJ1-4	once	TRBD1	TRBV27	CASGNFLTIQGTVRMMGKLFF	TGTGCCAGCGGTAATTTCCTTACAATCCAAGGGACAGTCCGTATGATGGGAAAACTGTTTTTT
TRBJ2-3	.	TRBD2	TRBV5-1	CASSLELAGNTDTQYF	TGCGCCAGCAGCTTGGAATTAGCGGGAAACACAGATACGCAGTATTTT
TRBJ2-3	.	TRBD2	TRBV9	CASSVATAGGGRTDTQYF	TGTGCCAGCAGCGTAGCCACAGCGGGCGGGGGACGGACAGATACGCAGTATTTT
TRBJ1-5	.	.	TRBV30	CAWSYGDLQPQHF	TGTGCCTGGAGCTACGGGGATCTTCAGCCCCAGCATTTT
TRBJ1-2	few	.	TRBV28	CASSYGVGEGGYGYTF	TGTGCCAGCAGTTACGGCGTAGGGGAGGGCGGCTATGGCTACACCTTC
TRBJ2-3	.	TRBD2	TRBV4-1	CASSQRLAGVTDTQYF	TGCGCCAGCAGCCAACGGCTAGCGGGCGTCACAGATACGCAGTATTTT
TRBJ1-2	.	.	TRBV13	CASSLVRKNYGYTF	TGTGCCAGCAGCCTTGTCAGGAAGAACTATGGCTACACCTTC
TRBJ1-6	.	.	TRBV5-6	CASSLPVLNSPLHF	TGTGCCAGCAGCTTGCCGGTCCTAAATTCACCCCTCCACTTT
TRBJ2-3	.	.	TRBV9	CASSLHAAERGYEF	TGTGCCAGCAGCCTCCACGCCGCGGAAAGAGGGTACGAGTTT
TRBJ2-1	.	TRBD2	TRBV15	CATSLIAGDDNEQFF	TGTGCCACCAGCCTCATAGCGGGGGATGACAATGAGCAGTTCTTC
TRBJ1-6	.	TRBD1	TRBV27	CASTRIQGESPLHF	TGTGCCAGCACCCGAATCCAGGGGGAATCACCCCTCCACTTT
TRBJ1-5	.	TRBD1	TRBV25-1	CASSERDRDQPQHF	TGTGCCAGCAGTGAACGGGACAGGGACCAGCCCCAGCATTTT
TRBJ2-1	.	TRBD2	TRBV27	CASSPGTSGSGEQFF	TGTGCCAGCAGCCCCGGGACTAGCGGGAGCGGGGAGCAGTTCTTC